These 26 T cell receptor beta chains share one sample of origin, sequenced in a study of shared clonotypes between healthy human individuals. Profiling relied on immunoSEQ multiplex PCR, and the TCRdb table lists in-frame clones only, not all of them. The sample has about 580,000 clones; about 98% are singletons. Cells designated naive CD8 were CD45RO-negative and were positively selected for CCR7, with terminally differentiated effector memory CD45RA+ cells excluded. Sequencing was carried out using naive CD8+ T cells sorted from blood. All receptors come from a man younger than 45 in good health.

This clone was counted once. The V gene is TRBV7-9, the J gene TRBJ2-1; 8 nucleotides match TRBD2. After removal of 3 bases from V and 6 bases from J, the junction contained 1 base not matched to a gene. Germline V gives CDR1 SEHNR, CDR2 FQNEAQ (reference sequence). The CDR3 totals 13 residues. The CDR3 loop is CASSFSGTNEQFF. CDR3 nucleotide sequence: TGTGCCAGCAGCTTTAGCGGGACCAATGAGCAGTTCTTC.

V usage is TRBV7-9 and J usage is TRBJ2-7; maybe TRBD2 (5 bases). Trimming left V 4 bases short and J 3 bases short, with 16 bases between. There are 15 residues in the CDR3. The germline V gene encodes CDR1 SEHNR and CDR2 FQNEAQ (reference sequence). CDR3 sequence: CASSSSTSLLYEQYF. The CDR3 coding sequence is TGTGCCAGCAGCTCATCCACTAGTCTCCTCTACGAGCAGTACTTC.

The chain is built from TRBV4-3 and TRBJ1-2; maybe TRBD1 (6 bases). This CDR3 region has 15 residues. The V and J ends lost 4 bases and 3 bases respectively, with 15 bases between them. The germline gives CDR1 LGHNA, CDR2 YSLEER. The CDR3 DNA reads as TGCGCCAGCAGCCCCCTCTTACAGGGAGACTATGGCTACACCTTC. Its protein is CASSPLLQGDYGYTF.

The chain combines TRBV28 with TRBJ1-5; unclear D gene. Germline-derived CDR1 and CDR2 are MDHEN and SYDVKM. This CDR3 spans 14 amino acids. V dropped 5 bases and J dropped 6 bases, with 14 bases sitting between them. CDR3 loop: CASSPRTSGQPQHF. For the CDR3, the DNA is TGTGCCAGCAGTCCCCGGACCTCTGGTCAGCCCCAGCATTTT.

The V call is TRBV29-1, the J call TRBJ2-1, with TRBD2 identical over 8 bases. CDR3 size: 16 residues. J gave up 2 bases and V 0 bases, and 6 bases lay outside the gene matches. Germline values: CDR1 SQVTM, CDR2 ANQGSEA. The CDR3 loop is CSVEDPTSGPYNEQFF. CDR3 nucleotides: TGCAGCGTTGAAGATCCAACTAGCGGACCCTACAATGAGCAGTTCTTC.

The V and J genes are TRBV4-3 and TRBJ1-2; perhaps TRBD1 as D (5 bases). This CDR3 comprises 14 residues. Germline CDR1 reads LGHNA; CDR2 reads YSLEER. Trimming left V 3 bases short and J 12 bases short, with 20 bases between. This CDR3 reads CASSQGVGARIHTF. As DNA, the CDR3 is TGCGCCAGCAGCCAGGGGGTGGGTGCTAGGATTCACACCTTC.

The CDR3 region is CASSSAGQGYEQYF. The CDR3 DNA reads TGTGCCAGCAGTTCCGCGGGACAGGGCTACGAGCAGTACTTC. The rearrangement uses TRBV27 and TRBJ2-7, with TRBD1 matching 9 bases. Losses at the gene ends were 4 bases for V and 3 bases for J; bases not matched to a gene: 4. The length of the CDR3 is 14 residues. Germline CDR1 is MNHEY and CDR2 is SMNVEV (reference sequence).

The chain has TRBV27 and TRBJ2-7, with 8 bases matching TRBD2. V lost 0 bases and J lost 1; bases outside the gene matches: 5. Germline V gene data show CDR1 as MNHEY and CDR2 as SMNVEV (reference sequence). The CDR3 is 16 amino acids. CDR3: CASSLSLAELSYEQYF. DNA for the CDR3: TGTGCCAGCAGTTTATCACTAGCGGAACTTTCCTACGAGCAGTACTTC.

The CDR3 DNA follows: TGTGCCAGCAGCTTGGACAGGTTGAACACTGAAGCTTTCTTT. This sequence encodes CASSLDRLNTEAFF. The V and J genes are TRBV5-4 and TRBJ1-1, with a weak D call TRBD1 (5 bases). Germline V gene lookup returns CDR1 SGHNT and CDR2 YYREEE (reference sequence). The V end was cut by 0 bases, the J end by 0 bases, with 6 bases between. The CDR3 runs to 14 residues.

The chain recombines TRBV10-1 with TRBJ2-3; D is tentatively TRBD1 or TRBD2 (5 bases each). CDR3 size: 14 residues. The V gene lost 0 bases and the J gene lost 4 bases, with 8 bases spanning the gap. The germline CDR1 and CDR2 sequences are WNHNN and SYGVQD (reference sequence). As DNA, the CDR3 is TGCGCCAGCAGTGAGTCGAGAGGGGCAGATACGCAGTATTTT. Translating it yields CASSESRGADTQYF.

CDR3 loop: CASSFLQGTDTGELFF. The CDR3 nucleotides are TGCGCCAGCAGCTTTCTTCAGGGAACAGACACCGGGGAGCTGTTTTTT. The genes are TRBV5-1 and TRBJ2-2, with D perhaps TRBD1 (5 bases). CDR1 and CDR2 (germline): SGHRS, YFSETQ. The CDR3 is made up of 16 amino acids. V lost 2 bases and J 3 bases, leaving 14 bases between the germline ends.

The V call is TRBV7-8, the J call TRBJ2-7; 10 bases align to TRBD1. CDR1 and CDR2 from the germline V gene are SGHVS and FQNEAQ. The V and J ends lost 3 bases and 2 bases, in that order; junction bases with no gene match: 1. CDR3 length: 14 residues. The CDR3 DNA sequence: TGTGCCAGCAGCTTGGGACAGGGGACCTACGAGCAGTACTTC. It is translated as CASSLGQGTYEQYF.

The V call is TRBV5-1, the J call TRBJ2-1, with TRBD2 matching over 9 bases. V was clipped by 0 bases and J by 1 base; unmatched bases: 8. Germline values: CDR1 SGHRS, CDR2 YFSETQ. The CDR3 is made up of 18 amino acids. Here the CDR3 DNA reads TGCGCCAGCAGCTTGGTGGCGGGAGGGCCGGGGTCCTACAATGAGCAGTTCTTC. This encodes CASSLVAGGPGSYNEQFF.

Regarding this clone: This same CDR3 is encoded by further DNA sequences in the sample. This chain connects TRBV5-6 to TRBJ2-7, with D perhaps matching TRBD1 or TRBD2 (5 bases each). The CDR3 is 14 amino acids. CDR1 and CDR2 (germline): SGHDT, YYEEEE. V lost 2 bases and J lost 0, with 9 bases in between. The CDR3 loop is CASSFSGSSYEQYF. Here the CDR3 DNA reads TGTGCCAGCAGCTTCTCAGGGAGCTCCTACGAGCAGTACTTC.

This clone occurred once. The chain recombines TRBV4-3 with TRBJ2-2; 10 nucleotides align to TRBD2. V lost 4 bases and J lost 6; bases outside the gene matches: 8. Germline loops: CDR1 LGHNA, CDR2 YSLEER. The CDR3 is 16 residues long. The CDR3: CASSPFTSGTAGELFF. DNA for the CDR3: TGCGCCAGCAGCCCGTTTACTAGCGGGACCGCCGGGGAGCTGTTTTTT.

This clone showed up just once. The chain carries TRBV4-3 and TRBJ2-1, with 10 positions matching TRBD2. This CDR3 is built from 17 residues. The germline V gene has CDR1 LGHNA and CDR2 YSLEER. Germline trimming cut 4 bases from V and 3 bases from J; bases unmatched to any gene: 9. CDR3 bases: TGCGCCAGCAGCCCCAGTTCAGCGGGAGGGGACTACAATGAGCAGTTCTTC. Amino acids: CASSPSSAGGDYNEQFF.

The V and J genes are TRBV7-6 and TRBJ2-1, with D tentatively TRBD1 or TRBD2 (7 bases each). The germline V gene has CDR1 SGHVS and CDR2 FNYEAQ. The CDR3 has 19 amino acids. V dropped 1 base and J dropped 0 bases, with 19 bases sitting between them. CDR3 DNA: TGTGCCAGCAGCTTAGGGGAGGGGGCTAGCGGTCGCTCCTACAATGAGCAGTTCTTC. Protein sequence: CASSLGEGASGRSYNEQFF.

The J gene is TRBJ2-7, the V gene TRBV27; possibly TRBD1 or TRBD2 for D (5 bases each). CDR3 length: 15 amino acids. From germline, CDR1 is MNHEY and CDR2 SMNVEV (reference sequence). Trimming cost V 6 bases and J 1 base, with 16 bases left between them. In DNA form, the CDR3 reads TGTGCCAGCAGCCGCCGTTCAGGGACGTCCTACGAGCAGTACTTC. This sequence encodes CASSRRSGTSYEQYF.

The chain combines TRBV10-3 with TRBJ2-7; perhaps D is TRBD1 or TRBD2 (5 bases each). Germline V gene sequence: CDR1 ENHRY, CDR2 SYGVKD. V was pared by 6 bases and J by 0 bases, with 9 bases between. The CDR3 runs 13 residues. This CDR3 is CAIRAGSSYEQYF. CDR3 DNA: TGTGCCATCAGGGCAGGGAGCTCCTACGAGCAGTACTTC.

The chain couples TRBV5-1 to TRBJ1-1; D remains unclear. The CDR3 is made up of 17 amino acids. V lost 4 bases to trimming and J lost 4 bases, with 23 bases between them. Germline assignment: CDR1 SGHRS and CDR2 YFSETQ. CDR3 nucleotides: TGCGCCAGCAGCCCATACGACGGGTTGGATGGTGGCACTGAAGCTTTCTTT. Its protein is CASSPYDGLDGGTEAFF.

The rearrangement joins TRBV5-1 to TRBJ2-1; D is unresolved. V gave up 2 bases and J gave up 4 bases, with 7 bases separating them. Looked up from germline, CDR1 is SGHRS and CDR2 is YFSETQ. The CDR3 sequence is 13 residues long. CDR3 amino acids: CASSFDTYNEQFF. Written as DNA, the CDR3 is TGCGCCAGCAGCTTTGACACATACAATGAGCAGTTCTTC.

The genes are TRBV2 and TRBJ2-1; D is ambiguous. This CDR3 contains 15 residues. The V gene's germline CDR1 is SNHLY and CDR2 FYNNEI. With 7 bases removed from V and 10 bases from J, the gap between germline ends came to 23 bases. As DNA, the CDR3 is TGTGCCAGCACTATGTGGGATGAAAAGGGTTGGGAGCAGTTCTTC. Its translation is CASTMWDEKGWEQFF.

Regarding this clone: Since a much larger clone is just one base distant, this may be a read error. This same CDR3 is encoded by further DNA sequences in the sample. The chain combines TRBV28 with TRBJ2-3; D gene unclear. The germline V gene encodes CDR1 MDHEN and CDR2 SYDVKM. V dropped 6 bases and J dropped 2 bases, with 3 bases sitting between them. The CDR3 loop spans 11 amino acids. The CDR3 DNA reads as TGTGCCAGCAGCCTCACAGATACGCAGTATTTT. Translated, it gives CASSLTDTQYF.

DNA for the CDR3: TGTGCCAGCTCACCACAAACAGCTACACAAGAGACCCAGTACTTC. This translates into CASSPQTATQETQYF. This sequence joins TRBV18 and TRBJ2-5; no firm D call. With 1 base removed from V and 2 bases from J, the gap between germline ends came to 11 bases. This CDR3 comprises 15 residues. Germline V gives CDR1 KGHSH, CDR2 LQKENI.

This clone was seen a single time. CDR3 nucleotides: TGTGCCAGCAGTATCAGCGGGAGCTCCTACGAGCAGTACTTC. Protein: CASSISGSSYEQYF. The chain has TRBV27 and TRBJ2-7, with 8 bases identical to TRBD2. Germline CDR1 MNHEY, CDR2 SMNVEV (reference sequence). The ends lost 5 bases at V and 0 bases at J; junction bases unmatched: 3. The length of the CDR3 is 14 residues.

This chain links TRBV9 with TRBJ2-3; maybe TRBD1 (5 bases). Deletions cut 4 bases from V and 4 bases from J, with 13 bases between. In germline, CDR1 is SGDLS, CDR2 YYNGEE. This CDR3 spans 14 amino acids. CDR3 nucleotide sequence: TGTGCCAGCAGCCCAGTGGACATTGCAGATACGCAGTATTTT. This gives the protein CASSPVDIADTQYF.